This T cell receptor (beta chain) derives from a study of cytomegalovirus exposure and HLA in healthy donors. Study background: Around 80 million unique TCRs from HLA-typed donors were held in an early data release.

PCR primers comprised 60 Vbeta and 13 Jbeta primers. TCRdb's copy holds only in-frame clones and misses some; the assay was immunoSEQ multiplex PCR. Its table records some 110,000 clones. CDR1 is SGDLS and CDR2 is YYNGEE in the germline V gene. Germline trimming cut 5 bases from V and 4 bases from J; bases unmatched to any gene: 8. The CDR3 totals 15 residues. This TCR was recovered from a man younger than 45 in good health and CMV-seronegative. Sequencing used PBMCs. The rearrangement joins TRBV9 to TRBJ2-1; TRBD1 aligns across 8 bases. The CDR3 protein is CASSETGDIYNEQFF. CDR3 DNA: TGTGCCAGCAGTGAGACAGGGGACATTTACAATGAGCAGTTCTTC.